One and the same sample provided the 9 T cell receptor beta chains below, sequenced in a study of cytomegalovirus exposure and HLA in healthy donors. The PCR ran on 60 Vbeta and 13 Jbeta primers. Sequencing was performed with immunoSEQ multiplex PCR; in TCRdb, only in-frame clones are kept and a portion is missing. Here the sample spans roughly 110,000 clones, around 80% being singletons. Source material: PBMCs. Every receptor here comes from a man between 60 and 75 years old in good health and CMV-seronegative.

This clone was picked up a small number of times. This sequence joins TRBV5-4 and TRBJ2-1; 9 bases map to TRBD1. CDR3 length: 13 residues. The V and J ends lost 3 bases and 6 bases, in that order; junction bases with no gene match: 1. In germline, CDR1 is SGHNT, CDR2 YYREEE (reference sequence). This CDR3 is CASSSDRGNEQFF. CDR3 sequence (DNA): TGTGCCAGCAGCTCGGACAGGGGCAATGAGCAGTTCTTC.

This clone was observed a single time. CDR3 DNA: TGTGCCAGCAGCTTGCCCGGACAGGGAGGTGGAAACACCATATATTTT. Translating gives CASSLPGQGGGNTIYF. The rearrangement joins TRBV5-8 to TRBJ1-3, with TRBD1 matching 8 bases. V trimming: 1 base; J trimming: 3 bases; junction bases outside the gene matches: 6. Germline CDR1 SGHTS, CDR2 YDEGEE. CDR3 length: 16 residues.

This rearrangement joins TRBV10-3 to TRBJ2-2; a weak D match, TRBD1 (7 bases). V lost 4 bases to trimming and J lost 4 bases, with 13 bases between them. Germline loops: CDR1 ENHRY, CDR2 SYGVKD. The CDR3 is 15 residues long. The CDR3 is CAISGTGGSTGELFF. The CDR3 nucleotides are TGTGCCATCAGTGGGACAGGAGGGAGCACCGGGGAGCTGTTTTTT.

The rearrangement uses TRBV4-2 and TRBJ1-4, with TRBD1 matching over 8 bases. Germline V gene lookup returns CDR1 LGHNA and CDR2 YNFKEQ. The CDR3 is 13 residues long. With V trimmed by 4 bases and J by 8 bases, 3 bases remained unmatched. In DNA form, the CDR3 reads TGTGCCAGCAGCCGAGACAGGGGCGAAAAACTGTTTTTT. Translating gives CASSRDRGEKLFF.

CDR3 DNA sequence: TGTGCCAGCAGCGAGGGTGGCGGGGGAATCACCGGGGAGCTGTTTTTT. Translation gives CASSEGGGGITGELFF. The chain links TRBV7-2 to TRBJ2-2; the match to TRBD2 covers 7 bases. Germline V gene lookup returns CDR1 SGHTA and CDR2 FQGNSA. CDR3 length equals 16 residues. With 5 bases clipped from V and 4 bases from J, the junction kept 10 bases outside the gene matches.

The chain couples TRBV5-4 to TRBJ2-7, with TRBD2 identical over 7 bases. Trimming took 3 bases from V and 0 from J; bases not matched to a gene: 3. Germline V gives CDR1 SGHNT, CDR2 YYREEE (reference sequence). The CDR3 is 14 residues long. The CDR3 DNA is TGTGCCAGCAGCTATAGCGGGTCCTCCTACGAGCAGTACGTC. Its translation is CASSYSGSSYEQYV.

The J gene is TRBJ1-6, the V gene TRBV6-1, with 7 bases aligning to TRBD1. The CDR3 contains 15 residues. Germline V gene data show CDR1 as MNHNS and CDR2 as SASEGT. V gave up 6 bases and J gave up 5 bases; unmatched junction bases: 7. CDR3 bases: TGTGCCAGCAGAATGGGACAGTTCAATAATTCACCCCTCCACTTT. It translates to CASRMGQFNNSPLHF.

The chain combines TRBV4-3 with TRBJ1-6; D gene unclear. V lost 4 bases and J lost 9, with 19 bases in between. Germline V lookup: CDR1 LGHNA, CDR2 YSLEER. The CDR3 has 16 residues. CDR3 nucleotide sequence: TGCGCCAGCAGCCTCGGCCAAGATGGCGGAGTTTCACCCCTCCACTTT. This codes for CASSLGQDGGVSPLHF.

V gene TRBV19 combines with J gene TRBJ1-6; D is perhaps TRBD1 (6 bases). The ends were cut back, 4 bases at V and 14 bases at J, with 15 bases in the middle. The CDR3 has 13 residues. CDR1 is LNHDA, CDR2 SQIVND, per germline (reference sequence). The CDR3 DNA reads TGTGCCAGTAGTACCGGGACATTCGCAGCCCTCCACTTT. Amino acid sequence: CASSTGTFAALHF.